The 2 T cell receptor beta chains below come from one sample, sequenced in a study of cytomegalovirus exposure and HLA in healthy donors. Primers for the PCR totalled 60 Vbeta and 13 Jbeta. The repertoire was sequenced with immunoSEQ multiplex PCR; TCRdb's copy has only in-frame clones and lacks some. Among 150,000 to 200,000 clones listed, 80% to 90% were seen once. Sequencing input: PBMCs. These receptors were collected from a man between 18 and 35 years old in good health and CMV-seropositive.

V gene TRBV7-2 combines with J gene TRBJ2-7, with D hard to call. CDR3 length: 15 residues. Trimming removed 2 bases from V and 2 bases from J, with 13 bases in between. Germline CDR1 is SGHTA and CDR2 is FQGNSA. The chain's CDR3 is CASSLSIAVTYEQYF. CDR3 DNA sequence: TGTGCCAGCAGCTTATCGATCGCAGTTACCTACGAGCAGTACTTC.

This clone was seen a few times. CDR3 sequence reads: CAISDLMNTEAFF. The DNA of the CDR3 is TGTGCCATCAGTGATCTAATGAACACTGAAGCTTTCTTT. The chain employs TRBV10-3 and TRBJ1-1; no definite D call. CDR1 ENHRY and CDR2 SYGVKD come from the germline V gene. The CDR3 totals 13 residues. Between the trimmed V and J ends, which lost 3 bases and 0 bases, there was a span of 5 bases.